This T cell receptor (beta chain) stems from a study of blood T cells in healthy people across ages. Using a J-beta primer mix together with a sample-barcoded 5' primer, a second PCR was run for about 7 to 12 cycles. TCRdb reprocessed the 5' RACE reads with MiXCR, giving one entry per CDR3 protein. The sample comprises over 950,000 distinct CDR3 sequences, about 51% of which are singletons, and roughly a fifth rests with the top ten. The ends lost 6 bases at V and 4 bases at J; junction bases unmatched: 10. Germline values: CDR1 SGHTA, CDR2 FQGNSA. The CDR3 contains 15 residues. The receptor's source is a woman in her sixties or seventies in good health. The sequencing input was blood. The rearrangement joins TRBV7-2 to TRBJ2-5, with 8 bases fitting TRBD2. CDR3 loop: CASRREGLSGETQYF. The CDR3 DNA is TGTGCCAGCAGACGGGAGGGCCTAAGCGGAGAGACCCAGTACTTC.